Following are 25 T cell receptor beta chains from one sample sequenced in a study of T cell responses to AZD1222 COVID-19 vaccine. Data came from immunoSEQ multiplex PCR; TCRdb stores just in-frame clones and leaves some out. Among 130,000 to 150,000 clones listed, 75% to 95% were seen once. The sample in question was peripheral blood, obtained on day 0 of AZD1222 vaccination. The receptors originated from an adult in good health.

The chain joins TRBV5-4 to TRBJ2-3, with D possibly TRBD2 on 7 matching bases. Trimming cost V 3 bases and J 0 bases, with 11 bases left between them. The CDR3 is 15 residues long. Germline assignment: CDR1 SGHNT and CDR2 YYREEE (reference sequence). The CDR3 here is CASSSGGTSTDTQYF. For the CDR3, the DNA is TGTGCCAGCAGCTCGGGGGGCACTAGCACAGATACGCAGTATTTT.

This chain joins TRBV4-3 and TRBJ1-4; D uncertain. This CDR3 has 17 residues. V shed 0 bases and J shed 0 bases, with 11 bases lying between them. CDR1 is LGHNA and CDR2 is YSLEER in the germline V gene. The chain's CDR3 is CASSQEARASTNEKLFF. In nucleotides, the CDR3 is TGCGCCAGCAGCCAAGAGGCCAGAGCCTCAACTAATGAAAAACTGTTTTTT.

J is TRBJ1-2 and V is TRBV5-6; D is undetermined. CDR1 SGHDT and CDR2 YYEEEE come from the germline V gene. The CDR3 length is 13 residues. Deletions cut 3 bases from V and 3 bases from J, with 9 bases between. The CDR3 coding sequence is TGTGCCAGCAGCTCCTTTTCCGACTATGGCTACACCTTC. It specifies CASSSFSDYGYTF.

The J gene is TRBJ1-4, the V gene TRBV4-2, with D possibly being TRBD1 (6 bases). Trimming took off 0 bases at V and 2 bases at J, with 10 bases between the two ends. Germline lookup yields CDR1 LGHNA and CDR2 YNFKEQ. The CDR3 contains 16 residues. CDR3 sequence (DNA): TGTGCCAGCAGCCAAGAAGGGACAACGACTAATGAAAAACTGTTTTTT. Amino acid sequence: CASSQEGTTTNEKLFF.

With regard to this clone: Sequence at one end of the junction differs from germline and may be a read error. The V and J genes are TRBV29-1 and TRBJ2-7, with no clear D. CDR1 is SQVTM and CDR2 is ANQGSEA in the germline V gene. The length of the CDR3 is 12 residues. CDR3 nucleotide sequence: TGCAGCGCCAGACTTCTTTCAGAGGTGGAGTGCTTC. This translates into CSARLLSEVECF.

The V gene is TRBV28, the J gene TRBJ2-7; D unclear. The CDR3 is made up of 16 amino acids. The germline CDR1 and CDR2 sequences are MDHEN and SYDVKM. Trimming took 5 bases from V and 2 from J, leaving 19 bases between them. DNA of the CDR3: TGTGCCAGCAGTCCTCCCCCGGAGAGTCTCCCCTACGAGCAGTACTTC. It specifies CASSPPPESLPYEQYF.

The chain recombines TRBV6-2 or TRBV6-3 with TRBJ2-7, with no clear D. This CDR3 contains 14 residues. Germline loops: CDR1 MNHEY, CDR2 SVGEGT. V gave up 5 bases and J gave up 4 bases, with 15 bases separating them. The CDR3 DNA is TGTGCCAGCAGTCCCTGGGGAAGAGATTACGAGCAGTACTTC. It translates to CASSPWGRDYEQYF.

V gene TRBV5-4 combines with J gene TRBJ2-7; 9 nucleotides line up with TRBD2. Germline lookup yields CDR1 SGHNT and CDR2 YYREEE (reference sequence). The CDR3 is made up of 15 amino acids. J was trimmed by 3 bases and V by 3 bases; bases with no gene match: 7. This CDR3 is CASSSSSGGIYEQYF. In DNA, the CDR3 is TGTGCCAGCAGCTCCTCAAGCGGGGGGATCTACGAGCAGTACTTC.

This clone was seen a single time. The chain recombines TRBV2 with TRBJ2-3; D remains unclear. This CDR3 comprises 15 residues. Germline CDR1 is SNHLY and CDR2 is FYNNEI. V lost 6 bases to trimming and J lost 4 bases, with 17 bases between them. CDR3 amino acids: CASSPRPNAADTQYF. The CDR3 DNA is TGTGCCAGCAGCCCGAGACCCAACGCGGCAGATACGCAGTATTTT.

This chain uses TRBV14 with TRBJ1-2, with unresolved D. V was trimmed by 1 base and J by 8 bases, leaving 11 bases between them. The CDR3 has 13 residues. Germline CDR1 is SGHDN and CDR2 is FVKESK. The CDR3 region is CASSQVRGGGYTF. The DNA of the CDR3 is TGTGCCAGCAGCCAAGTCCGGGGAGGGGGCTACACCTTC. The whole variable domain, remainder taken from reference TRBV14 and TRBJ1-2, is EAGVTQFPSHSVIEKGQTVTLRCDPISGHDNLYWYRRVMGKEIKFLLHFVKESKQDESGMPNNRFLAERTGGTYSTLKVQPAELEDSGVYFCASSQVRGGGYTFGSGTRLTVV.

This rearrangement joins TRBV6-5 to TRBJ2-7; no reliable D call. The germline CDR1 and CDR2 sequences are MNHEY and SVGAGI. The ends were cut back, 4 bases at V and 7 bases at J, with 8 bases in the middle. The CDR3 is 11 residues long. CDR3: CASSSRREQYF. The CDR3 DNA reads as TGTGCCAGCAGTTCCCGACGTGAGCAGTACTTC.

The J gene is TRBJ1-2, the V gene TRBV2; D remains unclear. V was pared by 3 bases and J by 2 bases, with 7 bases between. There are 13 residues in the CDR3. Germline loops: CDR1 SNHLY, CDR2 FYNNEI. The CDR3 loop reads CASSDHGNYGYTF. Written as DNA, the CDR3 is TGTGCCAGCAGTGACCACGGGAACTATGGCTACACCTTC.

In DNA, the CDR3 is TGTGCCAGCAGTTACCGGGACACGGATACGCAGTATTTT. Translating gives CASSYRDTDTQYF. This rearrangement joins TRBV6-2 or TRBV6-3 to TRBJ2-3; maybe TRBD1 (6 bases). Germline CDR1 MNHEY, CDR2 SVGEGT. This CDR3 comprises 13 residues. V gave up 2 bases and J gave up 6 bases, with 9 bases separating them.

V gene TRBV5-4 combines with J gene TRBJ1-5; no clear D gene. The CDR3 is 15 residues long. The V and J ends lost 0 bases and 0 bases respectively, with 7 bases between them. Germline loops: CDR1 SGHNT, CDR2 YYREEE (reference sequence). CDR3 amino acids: CASSLGRDSNQPQHF. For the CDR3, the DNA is TGTGCCAGCAGCTTGGGAAGGGATAGCAATCAGCCCCAGCATTTT.

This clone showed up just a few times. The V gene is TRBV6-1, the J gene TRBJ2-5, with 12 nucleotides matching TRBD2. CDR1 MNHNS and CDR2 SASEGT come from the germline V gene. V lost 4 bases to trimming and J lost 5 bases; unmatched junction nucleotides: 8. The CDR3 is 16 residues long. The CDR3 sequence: CASSAPSGGAVETQYF. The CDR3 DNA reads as TGTGCCAGCAGTGCTCCTAGCGGGGGGGCCGTGGAGACCCAGTACTTC.

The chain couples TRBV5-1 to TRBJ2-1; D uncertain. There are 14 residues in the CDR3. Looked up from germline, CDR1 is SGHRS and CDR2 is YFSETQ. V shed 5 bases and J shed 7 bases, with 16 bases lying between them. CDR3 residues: CASRENGGWNEQFF. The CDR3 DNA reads TGCGCCAGCAGGGAAAATGGCGGCTGGAATGAGCAGTTCTTC.

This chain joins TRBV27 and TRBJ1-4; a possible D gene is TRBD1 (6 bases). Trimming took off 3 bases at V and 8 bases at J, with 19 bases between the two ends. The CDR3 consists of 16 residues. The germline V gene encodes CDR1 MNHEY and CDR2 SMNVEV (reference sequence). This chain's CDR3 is CASSFSVLGTWEKLFF. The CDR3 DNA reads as TGTGCCAGCAGTTTTTCGGTATTGGGGACATGGGAAAAACTGTTTTTT.

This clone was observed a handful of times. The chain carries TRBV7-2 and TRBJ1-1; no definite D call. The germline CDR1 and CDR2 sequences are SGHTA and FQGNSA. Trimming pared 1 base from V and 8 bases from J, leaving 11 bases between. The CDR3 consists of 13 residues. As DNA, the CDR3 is TGTGCCAGCAGCTTAGTGGTCGTCAGGGAAGCTTTCTTT. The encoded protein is CASSLVVVREAFF.

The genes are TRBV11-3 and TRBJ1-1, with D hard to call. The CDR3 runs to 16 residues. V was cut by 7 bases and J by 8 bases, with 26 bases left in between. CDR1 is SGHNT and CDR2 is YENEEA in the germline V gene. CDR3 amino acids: CASTLRTQTPGSEAFF. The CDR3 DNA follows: TGTGCCAGCACCCTTCGGACCCAAACTCCCGGATCAGAAGCTTTCTTT.

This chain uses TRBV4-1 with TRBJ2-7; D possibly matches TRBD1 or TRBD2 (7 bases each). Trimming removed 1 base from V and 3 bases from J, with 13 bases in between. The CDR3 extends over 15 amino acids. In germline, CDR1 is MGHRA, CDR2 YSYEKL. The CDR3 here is CASSQGEGASYEQYF. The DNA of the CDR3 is TGCGCCAGCAGCCAAGGGGAGGGGGCAAGCTACGAGCAGTACTTC.

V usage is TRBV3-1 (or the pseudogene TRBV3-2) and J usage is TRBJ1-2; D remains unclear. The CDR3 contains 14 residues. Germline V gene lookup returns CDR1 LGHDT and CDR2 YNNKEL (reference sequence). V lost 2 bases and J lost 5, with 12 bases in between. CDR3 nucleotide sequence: TGTGCCAGCAGCCAATTGGTACCAGAATATGGCTACACCTTC. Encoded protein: CASSQLVPEYGYTF.

CDR3 in DNA: TGCGCCAGCAGCCCCGGGACGGCGAACACTGAAGCTTTCTTT. This codes for CASSPGTANTEAFF. The rearrangement joins TRBV4-3 to TRBJ1-1; maybe TRBD1 (5 bases). V dropped 4 bases and J dropped 1 base, with 10 bases sitting between them. Germline assignment: CDR1 LGHNA and CDR2 YSLEER. This CDR3 has 14 residues.

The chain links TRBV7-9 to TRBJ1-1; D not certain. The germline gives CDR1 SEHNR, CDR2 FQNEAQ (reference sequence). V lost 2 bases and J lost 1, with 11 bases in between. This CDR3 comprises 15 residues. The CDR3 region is CASSLREVENTEAFF. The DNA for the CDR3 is TGTGCCAGCAGCTTACGTGAGGTAGAGAACACTGAAGCTTTCTTT. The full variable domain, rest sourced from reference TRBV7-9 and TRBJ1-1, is DTGVSQNPRHKITKRGQNVTFRCDPISEHNRLYWYRQTLGQGPEFLTYFQNEAQLEKSRLLSDRFSAERPKGSFSTLEIQRTEQGDSAMYLCASSLREVENTEAFFGQGTRLTVV.

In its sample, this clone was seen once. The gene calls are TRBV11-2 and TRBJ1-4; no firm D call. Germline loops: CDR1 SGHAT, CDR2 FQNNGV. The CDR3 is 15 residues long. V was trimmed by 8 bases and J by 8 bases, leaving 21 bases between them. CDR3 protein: CASQRAGIETEKLFF. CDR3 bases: TGTGCCAGCCAGAGGGCGGGGATCGAGACCGAAAAACTGTTTTTT.

The CDR3 spells CASSQVGAGLRNEQFF. CDR3 nucleotide sequence: TGTGCCAGCAGCCAAGTGGGGGCAGGGCTGAGGAATGAGCAGTTCTTC. The chain couples TRBV3-1 (or the pseudogene TRBV3-2) to TRBJ2-1; D perhaps matches TRBD1 (6 bases). The CDR3 is made up of 16 amino acids. Germline-derived CDR1 and CDR2 are LGHDT and YNNKEL (reference sequence). V lost 1 base and J lost 7, with 17 bases in between.